The T cell receptor (beta chain) under discussion was sequenced for a study of T cell changes during pregnancy in multiple sclerosis. Libraries were prepared by immunoSEQ multiplex PCR; TCRdb keeps only in-frame clonotypes and omits some of them. The table has 35,000 to 45,000 clones, around 90% seen once. Looked up from germline, CDR1 is SGHVS and CDR2 is FQNEAQ. The CDR3 runs to 18 residues. V dropped 1 base and J dropped 1 base, with 19 bases sitting between them. This clonotype was sampled from a female donor with multiple sclerosis, enrolled in a pregnancy study. Sample: CD8+ T cells from peripheral blood mononuclear cells, taken before pregnancy. The J gene is TRBJ1-1, the V gene TRBV7-8, with a tentative D call TRBD1 (6 bases). The CDR3 DNA reads as TGTGCCAGCAGCTTAGGGCCAGCTCGGGACAAAAAGAACACTGAAGCTTTCTTT. Translating gives CASSLGPARDKKNTEAFF.